The rows below give T cell receptor beta chains drawn from one sample of a study of blood T cell repertoires in COVID-19. Profiling relied on immunoSEQ multiplex PCR, and the TCRdb table lists in-frame clones only, not all of them. The repertoire holds about 250,000 clones, with 80% to 90% as singletons. What was sequenced was PBMCs or T cells enriched from blood (not recorded which). The receptors originated from a woman aged 30 to 39 with acute COVID-19. Both conserved end residues are part of each CDR3. D genes are given only for firm matches. Expanded clones get a size class; other rows say once, few or many, or leave the size out.

d_call clone_size j_call v_call cdr3_aa cdr3_nt
- - TRBJ2-1 TRBV27 CASSPRTTYNEQFF TGTGCCAGCAGCCCTAGGACTACATACAATGAGCAGTTCTTC
TRBD2 once TRBJ2-7 TRBV7-2 CASSPGLAGHHEQYF TGTGCCAGCAGCCCCGGGCTAGCGGGGCACCACGAGCAGTACTTC
TRBD2 - TRBJ2-3 TRBV3-1/TRBV3-2 CASSHGTSGGKNTQYF TGTGCCAGCAGCCATGGGACTAGCGGGGGAAAGAATACGCAGTATTTT
TRBD1 few TRBJ2-7 TRBV5-5 CASSPGTGEGTYEQYF TGTGCCAGCAGCCCAGGGACAGGGGAAGGGACCTACGAGCAGTACTTC
TRBD2 - TRBJ2-3 TRBV5-6 CASIPGSGGYTDTQYF TGTGCCAGCATCCCAGGTTCCGGGGGGTACACAGATACGCAGTATTTT
- - TRBJ1-1 TRBV20-1 CSASGRLRSTEAFF TGCAGTGCTAGTGGCAGACTTAGGAGCACTGAAGCTTTCTTT
- few TRBJ1-1 TRBV11-3 CASSSGEETEAFF TGTGCCAGCAGCTCGGGGGAAGAGACTGAAGCTTTCTTT
- - TRBJ2-1 TRBV11-2 CASSFSSAEQFF TGTGCCAGCAGCTTTTCTAGCGCTGAGCAGTTCTTC
TRBD1 - TRBJ2-1 TRBV7-9 CASSLTGGAHNEQFF TGTGCCAGCAGCTTAACAGGGGGCGCCCACAATGAGCAGTTCTTC
- - TRBJ1-6 TRBV19 CASSAEKGSPLHF TGTGCCAGTAGTGCAGAGAAGGGGTCACCCCTCCACTTT
- few TRBJ1-4 TRBV19 CASSYGQTFNEKLFF TGTGCCAGTAGTTATGGACAGACCTTTAATGAAAAACTGTTTTTT
TRBD1 few TRBJ1-5 TRBV18 CASSLYRGDSNQPQHF TGTGCCAGCTCACTTTACAGGGGAGATAGCAATCAGCCCCAGCATTTT
- - TRBJ2-7 TRBV4-3 CASSPWTEGTTYEQYF TGCGCCAGCAGCCCCTGGACAGAAGGTACCACCTACGAGCAGTACTTC
TRBD1 - TRBJ1-2 TRBV2 CASTSLGTGSYGYTF TGTGCCAGCACTTCCCTAGGGACAGGGAGCTATGGCTACACCTTC
- - TRBJ2-3 TRBV12-5 CASQDGRDTQYF TGTGCTAGTCAGGATGGGAGAGATACGCAGTATTTT
TRBD2 - TRBJ2-3 TRBV5-1 CASSLGSGGLPDTQYF TGCGCCAGCAGCTTGGGAAGCGGGGGGTTACCAGATACGCAGTATTTT
- once TRBJ2-7 TRBV4-3 CASSQDSTGPYEQYF TGCGCCAGCAGCCAAGATTCGACAGGACCCTACGAGCAGTACTTC
- - TRBJ2-1 TRBV4-2 CASSQDGGTDYNEQFF TGTGCCAGCAGCCAAGATGGGGGGACCGACTACAATGAGCAGTTCTTC
- - TRBJ1-5 TRBV12-3/TRBV12-4 CASSLASDQPQHF TGTGCCAGCAGTTTAGCATCCGATCAGCCCCAGCATTTT
TRBD1 - TRBJ2-7 TRBV2 CASSESHRGRGEQYF TGTGCCAGCAGTGAATCTCACAGGGGGCGCGGGGAGCAGTACTTC
TRBD1 - TRBJ2-3 TRBV6-5 CASSRTGGGDTQYF TGTGCCAGCAGTCGGACAGGGGGTGGTGATACGCAGTATTTT